The 24 T cell receptor beta chains below were found in one sample sequenced in a study of blood T cells in healthy people across ages. A J-beta primer mix and a sample-barcoded 5' primer were used in a second PCR of about 7 to 12 cycles. TCRdb analysed the 5' RACE reads with MiXCR anew, one entry per CDR3 protein. The sample contains about 580,000 distinct CDR3 sequences, around 48% of which appear only once. The sequencing sample was made of blood. These receptors were taken from an elderly man in good health.

This clonotype has only a few counts. The chain links TRBV10-3 to TRBJ1-1, with TRBD1 identical over 7 bases. Looked up from germline, CDR1 is ENHRY and CDR2 is SYGVKD. With 10 bases clipped from V and 1 base from J, the junction kept 9 bases outside the gene matches. The CDR3 loop spans 14 amino acids. CDR3 protein: CATEEGASNTEAFF. CDR3 in DNA: TGTGCCACGGAGGAGGGGGCGTCGAACACTGAAGCTTTCTTT.

The V and J genes are TRBV7-2 and TRBJ1-4; D is perhaps TRBD1 (6 bases). Between the trimmed V and J ends, which lost 0 bases and 4 bases, there was a span of 12 bases. The CDR3 is made up of 16 amino acids. Per germline, CDR1 SGHTA and CDR2 FQGNSA. The CDR3 nucleotides read TGTGCCAGCAGCTTAGCACCGCCCAGGGGTAATGAAAAACTGTTTTTT. Translating gives CASSLAPPRGNEKLFF.

The rearrangement joins TRBV12-3 or TRBV12-4 to TRBJ2-7; TRBD2 might be the D (5 bases). Trimming stripped 6 bases from V and 7 bases from J, with 22 bases between. There are 15 residues in the CDR3. The CDR3 DNA sequence: TGTGCCAGCAGCTCAAGCGGTTCCGCCTACAATGAGCAGTACTTC. It encodes CASSSSGSAYNEQYF.

This clonotype occurred a few times. The chain recombines TRBV9 with TRBJ1-2; D uncertain. The CDR3 extends over 14 amino acids. V lost 4 bases, J lost 5 bases, and 15 bases lay in between. Germline V gives CDR1 SGDLS, CDR2 YYNGEE. DNA of the CDR3: TGTGCCAGCAGCCCCTCCGGGCAGAAGTATGGCTACACCTTC. Its translation: CASSPSGQKYGYTF.

CDR3 sequence reads: CASSEQGSHNEQFF. The CDR3 nucleotides are TGTGCCAGCAGTGAACAGGGTTCCCACAATGAGCAGTTCTTC. The V and J genes are TRBV2 and TRBJ2-1; weak D call: TRBD1 (5 bases). With 2 bases removed from V and 5 bases from J, the gap between germline ends came to 10 bases. CDR1 and CDR2 from the germline V gene are SNHLY and FYNNEI. The CDR3 has 14 residues.

The rearrangement links TRBV2 to TRBJ1-6; no reliable D call. The CDR3 sequence is 13 residues long. CDR1 is SNHLY and CDR2 is FYNNEI in the germline V gene. The V end lost 10 bases, the J end lost 4 bases, and 11 bases lay between the germline ends. The CDR3 here is CAIRAAYNSPLHF. The CDR3 DNA sequence: TGTGCCATCCGGGCCGCTTATAATTCACCCCTCCACTTT.

This clonotype was seen at least ten times. The chain carries TRBV6-5 and TRBJ2-7; perhaps TRBD2 as D (6 bases). CDR3 length equals 15 residues. V was cut by 5 bases and J by 1 base, with 15 bases left in between. Germline values: CDR1 MNHEY, CDR2 SVGAGI. CDR3 protein: CASSIRREPSYEQYF. As DNA, the CDR3 is TGTGCCAGCAGTATACGCCGGGAGCCTTCCTACGAGCAGTACTTC.

This clonotype came up a few times. The gene calls are TRBV20-1 and TRBJ2-7; 12 nucleotides align to TRBD2. V dropped 1 base and J dropped 6; count of bases not matched to a gene: 1. From germline, CDR1 is DFQATT and CDR2 SNEGSKA (reference sequence). CDR3 length: 13 residues. In nucleotides, the CDR3 is TGCAGTGCTAGAGCTAGCGGGAGGGTCGAGCAGTACTTC. Translating it yields CSARASGRVEQYF.

This clonotype was detected ten times or more. The chain carries TRBV6-6 and TRBJ2-6; D gene uncertain. CDR3 length: 16 amino acids. The V and J ends lost 4 bases and 3 bases respectively, with 13 bases between them. Germline values: CDR1 MNHNY, CDR2 SVGAGI (reference sequence). CDR3 in amino acids: CASSSQTELGANVLTF. Written as DNA, the CDR3 is TGTGCCAGCAGTTCTCAGACCGAACTTGGGGCCAACGTCCTGACTTTC.

Only a few counts were recorded for this clonotype. The chain couples TRBV2 to TRBJ1-6; no clear D gene. Trimming took off 6 bases at V and 7 bases at J, with 13 bases between the two ends. The CDR3 loop spans 14 amino acids. CDR1 is SNHLY, CDR2 FYNNEI, per germline. The CDR3 DNA follows: TGTGCCAGCAGGTTCAGATTTTACAATTCACCCCTCCACTTT. It specifies CASRFRFYNSPLHF.

The chain has TRBV10-3 and TRBJ2-3, with 7 bases matching TRBD2. The CDR3 is made up of 13 amino acids. With 6 bases clipped from V and 5 bases from J, the junction kept 5 bases outside the gene matches. Germline CDR1 ENHRY, CDR2 SYGVKD. The CDR3 nucleotides are TGTGCCATCAGAGACTCTAGCGGAGATACGCAGTATTTT. As protein: CAIRDSSGDTQYF.

This clonotype was seen a handful of times. Possible read error: a much larger clone is one base away. The rearrangement uses TRBV28 and TRBJ2-7; no firm D call. The CDR3 length is 10 residues. The V gene lost 7 bases and the J gene lost 3 bases, with 4 bases spanning the gap. Germline lookup yields CDR1 MDHEN and CDR2 SYDVKM. The CDR3: CASTYYEQYF. For the CDR3, the DNA is TGTGCCAGCACCTACTACGAGCAGTACTTC.

V usage is TRBV2 and J usage is TRBJ1-6, with unresolved D. Germline V gene lookup returns CDR1 SNHLY and CDR2 FYNNEI. The CDR3 sequence is 14 residues long. V was pared by 3 bases and J by 6 bases, with 9 bases between. CDR3 amino acids: CASSDRRPNSPLHF. The CDR3 coding sequence is TGTGCCAGCAGTGACCGGCGGCCTAATTCACCCCTCCACTTT.

The rearrangement links TRBV7-2 to TRBJ1-2, with D perhaps TRBD1 (5 bases). This CDR3 is 12 amino acids long. Trimming stripped 5 bases from V and 6 bases from J, with 10 bases between. Germline V gene sequence: CDR1 SGHTA, CDR2 FQGNSA. As DNA, the CDR3 is TGTGCCAGCAGCATGAGGGGAGATGGCTACACCTTC. Residues: CASSMRGDGYTF.

This chain uses TRBV4-2 with TRBJ2-4; weak D call: TRBD2 (6 bases). Germline V CDR1 and CDR2: LGHNA, YNFKEQ. Deletions cut 0 bases from V and 0 bases from J, with 9 bases between. CDR3 length equals 16 residues. CDR3 protein: CASSQEPGRAKNIQYF. The DNA of the CDR3 is TGTGCCAGCAGCCAAGAGCCCGGGAGAGCCAAAAACATTCAGTACTTC.

This clonotype has ten or more counts. J is TRBJ2-1 and V is TRBV6-5; D remains ambiguous. The V gene's germline CDR1 is MNHEY and CDR2 SVGAGI. CDR3 length: 14 residues. Trimming cost V 5 bases and J 5 bases, with 13 bases left between them. The CDR3 DNA is TGTGCCAGCAGTCAAAACCCCCCGCACAATGAGCAGTTCTTC. Protein: CASSQNPPHNEQFF.

V and J are TRBV3-1 and TRBJ1-6; D is unclear. The germline gives CDR1 LGHDT, CDR2 YNNKEL (reference sequence). The CDR3 runs 14 residues. Trimming removed 0 bases at V and 9 bases at J, with 9 bases between. CDR3: CASSQDRVGSPLHF. The CDR3 DNA reads TGTGCCAGCAGCCAAGATAGGGTGGGTTCACCCCTCCACTTT.

The chain employs TRBV6-5 and TRBJ1-1, with D possibly being TRBD1 (5 bases). Germline CDR1 reads MNHEY; CDR2 reads SVGAGI. This CDR3 contains 14 residues. The V gene lost 2 bases and the J gene lost 1 base, with 8 bases spanning the gap. The CDR3 DNA follows: TGTGCCAGCAGTTACGCGGGGGGGAACACTGAAGCTTTCTTT. It specifies CASSYAGGNTEAFF.

The chain couples TRBV4-3 to TRBJ1-1; 7 bases are a match to TRBD1. This CDR3 region has 15 residues. Losses at the gene ends were 4 bases for V and 5 bases for J; bases not matched to a gene: 10. Germline lookup yields CDR1 LGHNA and CDR2 YSLEER. The DNA of the CDR3 is TGCGCCAGCAGCCTCAGTAAGGGGGCCGGTACTGAAGCTTTCTTT. Its protein is CASSLSKGAGTEAFF.

This chain uses TRBV7-2 with TRBJ2-6, with TRBD1 matching 9 bases. CDR3 length equals 18 residues. Germline lookup yields CDR1 SGHTA and CDR2 FQGNSA. V shed 3 bases, J shed 3 bases, and the junction held 9 bases outside the gene matches. The CDR3 is CASSFTGGGVGGANVLTF. The CDR3 DNA reads as TGTGCCAGCAGCTTCACAGGGGGCGGAGTTGGTGGGGCCAACGTCCTGACTTTC.

This clonotype was seen more than once but under ten times. The J gene is TRBJ2-5, the V gene TRBV7-2; weak D call: TRBD2 (6 bases). The germline V and J ends were trimmed by 1 base and 5 bases, with 11 bases remaining between them. Looked up from germline, CDR1 is SGHTA and CDR2 is FQGNSA. The CDR3 sequence is 14 residues long. The CDR3 DNA reads as TGTGCCAGCAGCTTAGGTGGCGGGGTTGAGACCCAGTACTTC. Its translation: CASSLGGGVETQYF.

The CDR3 nucleotides are TGCGCCAGCAGCCAAGGGCTAGCGGGAGGGATTTACAATGAGCAGTTCTTC. Translated: CASSQGLAGGIYNEQFF. The chain employs TRBV4-3 and TRBJ2-1, with 12 bases fitting TRBD2. CDR3 length: 17 amino acids. Trimming took 1 base from V and 4 from J; bases not matched to a gene: 5. Germline lookup yields CDR1 LGHNA and CDR2 YSLEER.

The J gene is TRBJ2-1, the V gene TRBV20-1, with 16 positions matching TRBD2. The CDR3 contains 16 residues. From germline, CDR1 is DFQATT and CDR2 SNEGSKA (reference sequence). V was clipped by 3 bases and J by 7 bases; unmatched bases: 6. The CDR3 DNA sequence: TGCAGTGCTAGGGTGCCGGGACTAGCGGGGGGGAATGAGCAGTTCTTC. It is translated as CSARVPGLAGGNEQFF.

This clonotype has a handful of counts. This sequence joins TRBV28 and TRBJ1-2; D is unclear. Germline loops: CDR1 MDHEN, CDR2 SYDVKM. The CDR3 consists of 13 residues. V shed 7 bases and J shed 4 bases, with 13 bases lying between them. The CDR3 coding sequence is TGTGCCAGCACCCTCCTCGGTAGCTATGGCTACACCTTC. Its protein is CASTLLGSYGYTF.